One sample yielded the 29 T cell receptor beta chains listed below, sequenced in a study of response to subunit inactivated influenza vaccine. From the RT-PCR reads, TCRdb called clonotypes with MiXCR, one entry per CDR3 protein. The sample contains around 790,000 distinct CDR3 sequences, over 20% of which appear only once. The sample consisted of PBMCs from blood, taken about 5 days after vaccination. All receptors derive from a man over 45 who received an inactivated influenza vaccine.

The table lists this clonotype with a few counts. The chain employs TRBV28 and TRBJ2-7, with no clear D. Germline V gives CDR1 MDHEN, CDR2 SYDVKM. The CDR3 has 14 residues. Trimming removed 4 bases at V and 6 bases at J, with 16 bases between. CDR3 protein: CASSSPRPLPEQYF. In DNA form, the CDR3 reads TGTGCCAGCAGTTCCCCCCGACCCTTACCCGAGCAGTACTTC.

This clonotype has only a few counts. The chain recombines TRBV20-1 with TRBJ1-5; possible D gene TRBD1, 5 bases. Germline CDR1 DFQATT, CDR2 SNEGSKA (reference sequence). V shed 2 bases and J shed 2 bases, with 19 bases lying between them. The CDR3 runs to 17 residues. The CDR3 reads CSARQGAGFLGNQPQHF. The CDR3 DNA reads as TGCAGTGCTAGACAGGGAGCCGGTTTCCTAGGCAATCAGCCCCAGCATTTT.

As regards this clonotype: At one end the junction does not follow the germline gene, possibly because of a read error. The chain joins TRBV20-1 to TRBJ2-1, with TRBD2 identical over 9 bases. CDR3 length: 16 amino acids. The germline gives CDR1 DFQATT, CDR2 SNEGSKA (reference sequence). The CDR3 bases are TGCAGTGCTAGAGATCCGGCGGGAGGGCGGTACAATGAGAAGTTCTTC. Translation: CSARDPAGGRYNEKFF.

The rearrangement links TRBV20-1 to TRBJ2-5; 9 bases match TRBD2. The CDR3 loop spans 15 amino acids. Germline trimming cut 4 bases from V and 0 bases from J; bases unmatched to any gene: 6. Germline CDR1 and CDR2: DFQATT and SNEGSKA (reference sequence). For the CDR3, the DNA is TGCAGTGCTATTACCGGGACTAGCCACCAAGAGACCCAGTACTTC. The encoded protein is CSAITGTSHQETQYF.

The gene calls are TRBV11-1 and TRBJ2-7, with 9 bases that match TRBD2. The V gene's germline CDR1 is SGHAT and CDR2 FQDESV (reference sequence). The CDR3 is made up of 13 amino acids. J was trimmed by 4 bases and V by 6 bases; bases with no gene match: 4. CDR3 amino acids: CASRAGGGYEQYF. The CDR3 nucleotides are TGTGCCAGCAGAGCGGGAGGAGGATACGAGCAGTACTTC. The full variable domain, rest sourced from reference TRBV11-1 and TRBJ2-7, is EAEVAQSPRYKITEKSQAVAFWCDPISGHATLYWYRQILGQGPELLVQFQDESVVDDSQLPKDRFSAERLKGVDSTLKIQPAELGDSAMYLCASRAGGGYEQYFGPGTRLTVT.

There are many counts of this clonotype. CDR3 nucleotide sequence: TGTGCCAGCAGCCTACCGCAGGGGGCAGGAATCGGAAAACTGTTTTTT. The encoded protein is CASSLPQGAGIGKLFF. V usage is TRBV12-3 or TRBV12-4 and J usage is TRBJ1-4; 8 bases align to TRBD1. Losses at the gene ends were 6 bases for V and 10 bases for J; bases not matched to a gene: 16. The CDR3 runs to 16 residues.

The J gene is TRBJ2-3, the V gene TRBV4-1, with TRBD1 matching 9 bases. Germline CDR1 reads MGHRA; CDR2 reads YSYEKL. CDR3 size: 15 residues. Trimming cost V 1 base and J 4 bases; bases outside gene matches: 3. This chain's CDR3 is CASSQGQGGPDTQYF. CDR3 coding DNA: TGCGCCAGCAGCCAAGGACAGGGGGGCCCAGATACGCAGTATTTT.

In nucleotides, the CDR3 is TGTGCCAGCAGCTTGCCCGACTCGGGTACGCAGTATTTT. Its translation is CASSLPDSGTQYF. This chain joins TRBV7-9 and TRBJ2-3; D unclear. Trimming took 3 bases from V and 8 from J, leaving 12 bases between them. Looked up from germline, CDR1 is SEHNR and CDR2 is FQNEAQ (reference sequence). The CDR3 length is 13 residues.

This clonotype was counted ten times or more. Written as DNA, the CDR3 is TGTGCCAGCAGCCAAGATGCAGCCCGCGGAGGCTACACCTTC. It encodes CASSQDAARGGYTF. The chain joins TRBV3-1 to TRBJ1-2; D gene unclear. Trimming stripped 0 bases from V and 8 bases from J, with 13 bases between. Germline CDR1 LGHDT, CDR2 YNNKEL (reference sequence). This CDR3 contains 14 residues.

The chain carries TRBV5-1 and TRBJ2-2; either TRBD1 or TRBD2 may supply D (5 bases each). This CDR3 spans 14 amino acids. The germline gives CDR1 SGHRS, CDR2 YFSETQ. Trimming stripped 4 bases from V and 4 bases from J, with 11 bases between. In DNA, the CDR3 is TGCGCCAGCAGCGTCAGGGACGGCACCGGGGAGCTGTTTTTT. Its translation: CASSVRDGTGELFF.

This clonotype turned up a few times. The chain couples TRBV24-1 to TRBJ2-1; D is perhaps TRBD1 (6 bases). The V end was cut by 4 bases, the J end by 7 bases, with 13 bases between. The CDR3 consists of 14 residues. From germline, CDR1 is KGHDR and CDR2 SFDVKD. The CDR3 sequence is CATSDRRTDNEQFF. The CDR3 coding sequence is TGTGCCACCAGTGACCGTCGGACAGATAATGAGCAGTTCTTC.

The gene calls are TRBV7-2 and TRBJ1-1, with 7 bases fitting TRBD1. With V trimmed by 3 bases and J by 1 base, 5 bases remained unmatched. The CDR3 covers 15 residues. Per germline, CDR1 SGHTA and CDR2 FQGNSA. CDR3 DNA sequence: TGTGCCAGCAGCTTCAGGACAGGAGGGAACACTGAAGCTTTCTTT. Amino acids: CASSFRTGGNTEAFF.

V gene TRBV7-9 combines with J gene TRBJ2-6, with D perhaps being TRBD1 or TRBD2 (5 bases each). The germline V and J ends were trimmed by 5 bases and 0 bases, with 14 bases remaining between them. The germline V gene encodes CDR1 SEHNR and CDR2 FQNEAQ (reference sequence). The CDR3 has 17 residues. The CDR3 DNA follows: TGTGCCAGCAGCCCGCCGGGGCCCTCCTCTGGGGCCAACGTCCTGACTTTC. Its translation is CASSPPGPSSGANVLTF.

Many counts were recorded for this clonotype. The V call is TRBV27, the J call TRBJ2-5; D might be TRBD1 (6 bases). Between the trimmed V and J ends, which lost 5 bases and 2 bases, there was a span of 6 bases. CDR3 length: 12 residues. Germline assignment: CDR1 MNHEY and CDR2 SMNVEV (reference sequence). In DNA form, the CDR3 reads TGTGCCAGCAGTCAGGGGCAAGAGACCCAGTACTTC. It translates to CASSQGQETQYF.

This chain joins TRBV20-1 and TRBJ2-7; the D gene is possibly TRBD2 (6 bases). V gave up 5 bases and J gave up 0 bases, with 17 bases separating them. CDR3 size: 15 residues. Germline-derived CDR1 and CDR2 are DFQATT and SNEGSKA (reference sequence). CDR3 residues: CSAGPWDSSSYEQYF. CDR3 DNA sequence: TGCAGTGCTGGCCCGTGGGACTCGTCCTCCTACGAGCAGTACTTC.

This clonotype has just a few counts. The chain recombines TRBV7-2 with TRBJ2-7; 8 nucleotides match TRBD1. V lost 10 bases and J lost 2; bases outside the gene matches: 10. Germline CDR1 SGHTA, CDR2 FQGNSA. The CDR3 runs to 14 residues. As DNA, the CDR3 is TGTGCCACCGCCATGGGACAGGTGCCCTACGAGCAGTACTTC. This translates into CATAMGQVPYEQYF.

This clonotype was observed a few times. The chain has TRBV20-1 and TRBJ2-1, with 7 bases matching TRBD2. The ends lost 2 bases at V and 3 bases at J; junction bases unmatched: 4. Germline CDR1 and CDR2: DFQATT and SNEGSKA (reference sequence). The CDR3 consists of 14 residues. Here the CDR3 reads CSARFGTNYNEQFF. CDR3 DNA: TGCAGTGCTAGATTCGGGACTAACTACAATGAGCAGTTCTTC.

The chain carries TRBV7-8 and TRBJ2-2; 9 bases are shared with TRBD1. The V and J ends lost 5 bases and 3 bases, in that order; junction bases with no gene match: 10. The CDR3 spans 17 residues. Germline lookup yields CDR1 SGHVS and CDR2 FQNEAQ. DNA of the CDR3: TGTGCCAGCAGCGAATTTGGACAGGGGATTGACACCGGGGAGCTGTTTTTT. This gives the protein CASSEFGQGIDTGELFF.

This clonotype was counted a few times. The chain carries TRBV4-3 and TRBJ2-7, with D possibly being TRBD1 (5 bases). The CDR3 has 15 residues. V was trimmed by 0 bases and J by 3 bases, leaving 12 bases between them. The germline V gene has CDR1 LGHNA and CDR2 YSLEER. The CDR3 reads CASSQEIGVNYEQYF. For the CDR3, the DNA is TGCGCCAGCAGCCAAGAAATAGGGGTCAACTACGAGCAGTACTTC.

In its sample, this clonotype was seen a few times. J is TRBJ1-4 and V is TRBV7-6, with TRBD1 matching 9 bases. CDR1 and CDR2 (germline): SGHVS, FNYEAQ. Trimming cost V 1 base and J 4 bases; bases outside gene matches: 7. The CDR3 has 17 residues. CDR3 in amino acids: CASSLGTGASLNEKLFF. In DNA, the CDR3 is TGTGCCAGCAGCTTAGGGACAGGGGCCTCCCTTAATGAAAAACTGTTTTTT.

This clonotype was counted only a few times. The J gene is TRBJ2-4, the V gene TRBV20-1; no reliable D call. Germline V lookup: CDR1 DFQATT, CDR2 SNEGSKA (reference sequence). Trimming removed 4 bases at V and 0 bases at J, with 10 bases between. This CDR3 is built from 14 residues. The CDR3 protein is CSAKKELAKNIQYF. CDR3 sequence (DNA): TGCAGTGCTAAAAAGGAACTAGCCAAAAACATTCAGTACTTC.

The V and J genes are TRBV20-1 and TRBJ2-3; TRBD2 matches at 7 bases. Germline V gene sequence: CDR1 DFQATT, CDR2 SNEGSKA (reference sequence). V lost 2 bases to trimming and J lost 1 base; unmatched junction nucleotides: 6. The CDR3 is 15 amino acids. CDR3 sequence: CSARFGGSGTDTQYF. DNA of the CDR3: TGCAGTGCTAGATTCGGGGGGTCAGGCACAGATACGCAGTATTTT.

The rearrangement joins TRBV20-1 to TRBJ2-1, with 13 nucleotides matching TRBD2. Germline V gene data show CDR1 as DFQATT and CDR2 as SNEGSKA (reference sequence). Trimming took 4 bases from V and 9 from J; bases not matched to a gene: 3. The CDR3 sequence is 13 residues long. Here the CDR3 DNA reads TGCAGTGCTAAAGGACTAGCGGGAGTTGAGCAGTTCTTC. This translates into CSAKGLAGVEQFF.

The V and J genes are TRBV9 and TRBJ2-3, with D possibly matching TRBD1 (6 bases). The ends were cut back, 3 bases at V and 4 bases at J, with 15 bases in the middle. Per the germline V gene, CDR1 is SGDLS and CDR2 is YYNGEE. The CDR3 has 15 amino acids. CDR3 nucleotide sequence: TGTGCCAGCAGCGAGACAGGATTTTTTTCAGATACGCAGTATTTT. Protein sequence: CASSETGFFSDTQYF.

The table lists this clonotype with a few counts. Here the CDR3 DNA reads TGTGCCAGCAGCGTAGGTCTCAGGGATAGCAATCAGCCCCAGCATTTT. Its translation: CASSVGLRDSNQPQHF. The chain recombines TRBV9 with TRBJ1-5; the D gene is possibly TRBD1 (5 bases). This CDR3 is built from 16 residues. CDR1 is SGDLS and CDR2 is YYNGEE in the germline V gene. The V and J ends lost 0 bases and 0 bases respectively, with 10 bases between them.

The V gene is TRBV28, the J gene TRBJ2-2; 8 bases line up with TRBD2. Germline V gene lookup returns CDR1 MDHEN and CDR2 SYDVKM. V lost 6 bases to trimming and J lost 5 bases; unmatched junction nucleotides: 5. The CDR3 is 14 amino acids. The CDR3 spells CASRGLDLTGELFF. The CDR3, as DNA: TGTGCCAGCAGGGGACTAGATTTGACCGGGGAGCTGTTTTTT.

This chain links TRBV12-3 or TRBV12-4 with TRBJ1-4; D is undetermined. V was shortened by 6 bases and J by 3 bases, with 14 bases between the two germline ends. The CDR3 extends over 15 amino acids. CDR3 region: CASRLGPPANEKLFF. In DNA form, the CDR3 reads TGTGCCAGCAGGCTCGGGCCCCCGGCTAATGAAAAACTGTTTTTT.

The gene calls are TRBV12-3 or TRBV12-4 and TRBJ2-7, with a tentative D call TRBD2 (6 bases). V lost 6 bases and J lost 4, with 25 bases in between. The CDR3 spans 17 residues. CDR3 nucleotide sequence: TGTGCCAGCAGCAAAAGGTCCGGGGACTCCCCCATATACGAGCAGTACTTC. Its translation is CASSKRSGDSPIYEQYF.

CDR3 in DNA: TGCAGTGCTAGAGTTCGAGTAGTGGGCGAGCAGTACTTC. Translated, it gives CSARVRVVGEQYF. The genes are TRBV20-1 and TRBJ2-7; D gene ambiguous. CDR1 DFQATT and CDR2 SNEGSKA come from the germline V gene (reference sequence). The CDR3 extends over 13 amino acids. V lost 1 base to trimming and J lost 6 bases, with 13 bases between them.